One and the same sample provided the 20 T cell receptor beta chains below, sequenced in a study of cytotoxic CD8 clonotypes in ibrutinib-treated CLL. The protocol was immunoSEQ multiplex PCR, while the TCRdb copy is restricted to in-frame clones and leaves out a portion. Of fewer than 20,000 clones listed, 55% to 80% are singletons. The sequenced sample was PBMCs, obtained after 12 months of ibrutinib treatment. These receptor sequences come from a human donor with chronic lymphocytic leukemia.

CDR3 in DNA: TGTGCCAGCAGCCAAACTACCCTCGGGAACACTGAAGCTTTCTTT. This encodes CASSQTTLGNTEAFF. This chain uses TRBV16 with TRBJ1-1, with D uncertain. V shed 2 bases and J shed 1 base, with 11 bases lying between them. This CDR3 is built from 15 residues. Germline V gene lookup returns CDR1 KGHSY and CDR2 FQNENV.

V is TRBV10-3 and J is TRBJ1-1, with 7 bases identical to TRBD1. The V gene's germline CDR1 is ENHRY and CDR2 SYGVKD. The CDR3 is 14 residues long. V was clipped by 6 bases and J by 0 bases; unmatched bases: 4. CDR3: CAIRRDSMNTEAFF. In DNA, the CDR3 is TGTGCCATCAGAAGGGACAGCATGAACACTGAAGCTTTCTTT.

V and J are TRBV5-1 and TRBJ2-1, with 7 bases matching TRBD1. Germline values: CDR1 SGHRS, CDR2 YFSETQ. The CDR3 totals 18 residues. After removal of 4 bases from V and 1 base from J, the junction contained 14 bases not matched to a gene. The CDR3 sequence: CASSTGTALSRSYNEQFF. CDR3 in DNA: TGCGCCAGCAGCACGGGGACAGCCCTGTCACGGTCCTACAATGAGCAGTTCTTC. Drawing the rest from reference TRBV5-1 and TRBJ2-1, the complete variable domain is KAGVTQTPRYLIKTRGQQVTLSCSPISGHRSVSWYQQTPGQGLQFLFEYFSETQRNKGNFPGRFSGRQFSNSRSEMNVSTLELGDSALYLCASSTGTALSRSYNEQFFGPGTRLTVL.

V usage is TRBV6-5 and J usage is TRBJ2-2; perhaps D is TRBD1 or TRBD2 (6 bases each). The CDR3 contains 14 residues. CDR1 MNHEY and CDR2 SVGAGI come from the germline V gene. The V gene lost 2 bases and the J gene lost 3 bases, with 7 bases spanning the gap. This CDR3 is CASSYRGDTGELFF. CDR3 nucleotides: TGTGCCAGCAGTTACAGGGGGGACACCGGGGAGCTGTTTTTT.

The rearrangement uses TRBV19 and TRBJ2-7; 8 nucleotides agree with TRBD1. Germline CDR1 reads LNHDA; CDR2 reads SQIVND (reference sequence). The V segment lost 6 bases and the J segment 4 bases; nucleotides outside the gene matches: 5. This CDR3 region has 13 residues. The CDR3 is CASSGQGSYEQYF. Here the CDR3 DNA reads TGTGCCAGTAGCGGACAGGGTAGTTACGAGCAGTACTTC.

V usage is TRBV19 and J usage is TRBJ1-5; D is unclear. The CDR3 loop spans 15 amino acids. With 1 base removed from V and 0 bases from J, the gap between germline ends came to 7 bases. The V gene's germline CDR1 is LNHDA and CDR2 SQIVND (reference sequence). The CDR3 bases are TGTGCCAGTAGTATAGCCGGTTATAGCAATCAGCCCCAGCATTTT. Its translation is CASSIAGYSNQPQHF.

DNA of the CDR3: TGCGCCAGCAGCTTAATCCCGAGTGCTGTAGATACGCAGTATTTT. This sequence encodes CASSLIPSAVDTQYF. The J gene is TRBJ2-3, the V gene TRBV5-1; D ambiguous. There are 15 residues in the CDR3. CDR1 and CDR2 from the germline V gene are SGHRS and YFSETQ. The V end was cut by 2 bases, the J end by 5 bases, with 15 bases between.

This sequence joins TRBV11-3 and TRBJ2-2; D may be TRBD1 (5 bases). The CDR3 loop spans 15 amino acids. Germline CDR1 reads SGHNT; CDR2 reads YENEEA. Trimming took off 4 bases at V and 1 base at J, with 10 bases between the two ends. The CDR3 loop reads CASSSRVGNTGELFF. The DNA for the CDR3 is TGTGCCAGCAGCTCCAGGGTGGGGAACACCGGGGAGCTGTTTTTT.

The chain combines TRBV30 with TRBJ1-1; no firm D call. The V gene's germline CDR1 is GTSNPN and CDR2 SVGIG (reference sequence). CDR3 size: 16 residues. The germline V and J ends were trimmed by 7 bases and 0 bases, with 21 bases remaining between them. The DNA of the CDR3 is TGTGCCTTCCTATCAAAAGTCGGACTCATGAACACTGAAGCTTTCTTT. Its protein product is CAFLSKVGLMNTEAFF.

The chain joins TRBV29-1 to TRBJ2-5; TRBD2 matches at 9 bases. The V gene end was trimmed by 7 bases and the J gene end by 5 bases; junction bases not matched to a gene: 5. This CDR3 spans 12 amino acids. Germline CDR1 is SQVTM and CDR2 is ANQGSEA. This chain's CDR3 is CSGLAGEETQYF. CDR3 DNA: TGCAGCGGGTTAGCGGGAGAGGAGACCCAGTACTTC.

This clone was seen once. The chain recombines TRBV5-6 with TRBJ2-7, with unresolved D. V lost 1 base to trimming and J lost 1 base, with 9 bases between them. CDR1 is SGHDT, CDR2 YYEEEE, per germline. The CDR3 spans 14 residues. The CDR3 DNA sequence: TGTGCCAGCAGCTTGTTTACCCCTTCCTACGAGCAGTACTTC. This codes for CASSLFTPSYEQYF.

This clone was detected a few times. The chain uses TRBV11-2 and TRBJ2-2, with D perhaps matching TRBD1 (6 bases). The length of the CDR3 is 12 residues. V dropped 2 bases and J dropped 10 bases, with 8 bases sitting between them. Germline V gene data show CDR1 as SGHAT and CDR2 as FQNNGV. The CDR3 region is CASSLQGLELFF. The CDR3 DNA reads as TGTGCCAGCAGCTTACAGGGGTTGGAGCTGTTTTTT.

J is TRBJ2-1 and V is TRBV7-3; 8 nucleotides agree with TRBD2. Germline loops: CDR1 SGHTA, CDR2 FQGTGA. The CDR3 extends over 15 amino acids. The V segment lost 8 bases and the J segment 6 bases; nucleotides outside the gene matches: 12. The CDR3 DNA sequence: TGTGCCAGCTCCCGCTCGGGAGGGCTAAGCAATGAGCAGTTCTTC. As protein: CASSRSGGLSNEQFF.

V and J are TRBV7-9 and TRBJ1-1; D is unclear. The CDR3 runs to 12 residues. V dropped 5 bases and J dropped 2 bases, with 6 bases sitting between them. CDR1 is SEHNR and CDR2 is FQNEAQ in the germline V gene (reference sequence). The CDR3 sequence: CASSIDNTEAFF. The CDR3 DNA reads as TGTGCCAGCAGCATTGATAACACTGAAGCTTTCTTT.

This clone was picked up a small number of times. This chain links TRBV10-3 with TRBJ1-5; D is uncertain. Trimming removed 3 bases at V and 0 bases at J, with 9 bases between. Germline V lookup: CDR1 ENHRY, CDR2 SYGVKD. The CDR3 extends over 15 amino acids. CDR3 nucleotide sequence: TGTGCCATCAGTGACAAGGGCCGTAGCAATCAGCCCCAGCATTTT. Its protein is CAISDKGRSNQPQHF.

The V gene is TRBV7-2, the J gene TRBJ2-7; 8 bases match TRBD1. This CDR3 is built from 14 residues. Germline V gives CDR1 SGHTA, CDR2 FQGNSA. Trimming removed 6 bases from V and 7 bases from J; junction bases left unmatched: 11. The CDR3 coding sequence is TGTGCCAGCAGGACCCGACAGGGGATGGGGGAGCAGTACTTC. It yields the protein CASRTRQGMGEQYF. Together with reference TRBV7-2 and TRBJ2-7, the CDR3 gives the full variable domain: GAGVSQSPSNKVTEKGKDVELRCDPISGHTALYWYRQSLGQGLEFLIYFQGNSAPDKSGLPSDRFSAERTGGSVSTLTIQRTQQEDSAVYLCASRTRQGMGEQYFGPGTRLTVT.

Only a few counts were recorded for this clone. V is TRBV28 and J is TRBJ2-7; D call uncertain. The V gene lost 6 bases and the J gene lost 6 bases, with 9 bases spanning the gap. The CDR3 is 11 amino acids. In germline, CDR1 is MDHEN, CDR2 SYDVKM. DNA of the CDR3: TGTGCCAGCAGCCCCAACGCCGAGCAGTACTTC. Translation: CASSPNAEQYF.

A few counts support this clone. This chain links TRBV6-1 with TRBJ2-7; D is unresolved. The CDR3 sequence is 13 residues long. Per the germline V gene, CDR1 is MNHNS and CDR2 is SASEGT. Between the trimmed V and J ends, which lost 10 bases and 2 bases, there was a span of 15 bases. CDR3 nucleotide sequence: TGTGCCACGCAAGGCCCCTTCCCCTACGAGCAGTACTTC. It is translated as CATQGPFPYEQYF.

The J gene is TRBJ2-3, the V gene TRBV5-1, with D possibly TRBD2 on 5 matching bases. The V gene's germline CDR1 is SGHRS and CDR2 YFSETQ. The CDR3 sequence is 14 residues long. V lost 0 bases to trimming and J lost 2 bases, with 7 bases between them. DNA for the CDR3: TGCGCCAGCAGCTTGGATAGCGCCACAGATACGCAGTATTTT. Residues: CASSLDSATDTQYF.

This chain joins TRBV27 and TRBJ1-1; TRBD1 might be the D (6 bases). The V gene's germline CDR1 is MNHEY and CDR2 SMNVEV (reference sequence). The CDR3 runs 13 residues. V dropped 6 bases and J dropped 4 bases, with 12 bases sitting between them. The CDR3 protein is CASSRQEGTEAFF. The CDR3 nucleotides are TGTGCCAGCAGCAGACAGGAGGGCACTGAAGCTTTCTTT.